These T cell receptor beta chains were read from a single sample in a study of blood T cells in healthy people across ages. In TCRdb, the 5' RACE reads were re-called with MiXCR into one record per CDR3 protein. The sample contains fewer than 2,000,000 distinct CDR3 sequences, around 42% of which appear only once. The sequencing input was blood. Source of these receptors: a human donor in good health. CDR3s include the opening cysteine and the closing phenylalanine or tryptophan. A D gene is named only where the DNA matches it firmly. Clone size is given for some rows only: seen once, a few or many times, or a class if the clone is expanded.

V gene	D gene	clone size	J gene	CDR3 protein	CDR3 DNA
TRBV20-1	NA	NA	TRBJ2-1	CSAYATVDSLYKRQFF	TGCAGTGCGTACGCCACTGTTGACAGCCTCTACAAAAGGCAGTTCTTC
TRBV7-9	NA	NA	TRBJ2-7	CASSLAALAFYEQYF	TGTGCCAGCAGCTTAGCGGCGTTGGCCTTCTACGAGCAGTACTTC
TRBV3-1	NA	NA	TRBJ1-2	CASSQDRTIYGYTF	TGTGCCAGCAGCCAAGATCGGACGATCTATGGCTACACCTTC
TRBV15	NA	NA	TRBJ1-2	CATSREIGTYGYTF	TGTGCCACCAGCAGAGAAATAGGGACTTATGGCTACACCTTC
TRBV7-6	NA	NA	TRBJ1-3	CASSLYWTTGNTIYF	TGTGCCAGCAGCTTATACTGGACAACTGGAAACACCATATATTTT
TRBV9	NA	few	TRBJ2-6	CASSVGRNSGANVLTF	TGTGCCAGCAGCGTTGGCAGAAACTCTGGGGCCAACGTCCTGACTTTC
TRBV29-1	NA	many	TRBJ2-7	CSALNSYEQYF	TGCAGCGCTCTAAACAGCTACGAGCAGTACTTC
TRBV19	NA	NA	TRBJ1-2	CATQGRDATF	TGTGCCACCCAGGGGAGGGATGCCACCTTC
TRBV2	NA	NA	TRBJ1-1	CASSGGVLDTEAFF	TGTGCCAGCAGTGGGGGGGTTCTGGACACTGAAGCTTTCTTT
TRBV9	TRBD1	NA	TRBJ1-1	CASSAQGTGMNTEAFF	TGTGCCAGCAGCGCCCAAGGGACAGGGATGAACACTGAAGCTTTCTTT
TRBV12-3/TRBV12-4	NA	NA	TRBJ2-1	CASSLVLGSVSWGRYNEQFF	TGTGCCAGCAGTTTAGTCTTGGGTTCGGTTTCGTGGGGCCGTTACAATGAGCAGTTCTTC
TRBV15	NA	NA	TRBJ1-1	CATSRDKGMNTEAFF	TGTGCCACCAGCAGAGATAAAGGGATGAACACTGAAGCTTTCTTT
TRBV7-9	NA	few	TRBJ2-5	CASSLGEEETQYF	TGTGCCAGCAGCTTAGGCGAGGAGGAGACCCAGTACTTC
TRBV9	NA	NA	TRBJ1-3	CASGPQSSGNTIYF	TGTGCCAGCGGCCCCCAGAGCTCTGGAAACACCATATATTTT
TRBV20-1	NA	NA	TRBJ2-4	CSARYNGAYNEQYF	TGCAGTGCTAGATATAATGGGGCCTACAATGAGCAGTACTTC
TRBV5-1	TRBD2	NA	TRBJ2-5	CASTTRAGGRQKTQYF	TGCGCCAGCACAACTAGAGCGGGGGGCAGACAAAAGACCCAGTACTTC
TRBV27	NA	few	TRBJ2-4	CASNSGVGQYF	TGTGCCAGCAATTCAGGGGTCGGGCAGTACTTC
TRBV20-1	NA	NA	TRBJ1-2	CSASEPRDYGYTF	TGCAGTGCTAGCGAACCAAGGGACTATGGCTACACCTTC
TRBV2	NA	NA	TRBJ2-7	CASRTSNEQYF	TGTGCCAGCAGAACTAGCAACGAGCAGTACTTC
TRBV4-3	TRBD1	NA	TRBJ1-5	CASSRYRDRDQPQHF	TGCGCCAGCAGCCGATACCGGGACAGAGATCAGCCCCAGCATTTT
TRBV2	NA	few	TRBJ2-7	CASSEAPRTLSYEQYF	TGTGCCAGCAGTGAAGCCCCCAGGACACTCTCCTACGAGCAGTACTTC
TRBV12-3/TRBV12-4	NA	NA	TRBJ2-7	CASSPTTGVEQYF	TGTGCCAGCAGTCCCACCACAGGTGTCGAGCAGTACTTC
TRBV29-1	NA	once	TRBJ2-5	CSVAPGTKTQCF	NA
TRBV28	NA	NA	TRBJ2-7	CATNSLYEQYF	TGTGCCACTAACAGCCTCTACGAGCAGTACTTC
TRBV7-2	NA	NA	TRBJ2-1	CASTTMAHNEQFF	TGTGCCAGCACTACCATGGCTCACAATGAGCAGTTCTTC
TRBV29-1	TRBD1	few	TRBJ2-5	CSVGDRGEPDFGEQYF	TGCAGCGTTGGGGACAGGGGAGAGCCGGACTTCGGGGAGCAGTACTTC
TRBV5-6	NA	NA	TRBJ1-2	CASRTVGEDGYTF	TGTGCCAGCAGAACAGTGGGGGAGGATGGCTACACCTTC
TRBV28	TRBD1	few	TRBJ1-2	CASRPRGGTANYGYTF	TGTGCCAGCAGGCCCCGAGGAGGGACAGCAAACTATGGCTACACCTTC
TRBV7-9	NA	few	TRBJ2-7	CASSGAGALYEQYF	TGTGCCAGCAGCGGAGCAGGGGCGCTGTACGAGCAGTACTTC
TRBV28	NA	few	TRBJ1-2	CASSSADYGYTF	TGTGCCAGCAGTTCCGCGGACTATGGCTACACCTTC
TRBV11-2	NA	few	TRBJ1-1	CASSIRPTETEAFF	TGTGCCAGCAGCATCCGACCAACCGAAACTGAAGCTTTCTTT
TRBV20-1	NA	NA	TRBJ1-6	CSARTQENSPLHF	TGCAGTGCTAGAACGCAGGAAAACTCACCCCTCCACTTT
TRBV4-3	NA	few	TRBJ1-1	CASSRQAAVNTEAFF	TGCGCCAGCAGCCGACAGGCCGCGGTGAACACTGAAGCTTTCTTT
TRBV29-1	NA	few	TRBJ1-1	CSVEGRGSHSDEAFF	TGCAGCGTTGAAGGAAGGGGCTCCCACTCCGATGAAGCTTTCTTT
TRBV7-2	NA	NA	TRBJ2-7	CASSLSSVQTYEQYF	TGTGCCAGCAGCTTAAGTAGCGTTCAAACCTACGAGCAGTACTTC
TRBV27	NA	NA	TRBJ1-5	CASSLSSWGGSSNQPQHF	TGTGCCAGCAGTTTATCTAGTTGGGGTGGCAGTAGCAATCAGCCCCAGCATTTT
TRBV24-1	TRBD1	NA	TRBJ2-1	CATRGQGEYNEQFF	TGTGCCACCAGGGGACAGGGGGAATACAATGAGCAGTTCTTC
TRBV5-1	NA	NA	TRBJ2-7	CASSLDPGPPPYEQYF	TGCGCCAGCAGCTTGGATCCGGGACCGCCCCCCTACGAGCAGTACTTC
TRBV20-1	TRBD1	NA	TRBJ1-2	CSARDRGRSYGYTF	TGCAGTGCTAGAGACAGGGGGCGCAGCTATGGCTACACCTTC
TRBV28	NA	NA	TRBJ1-2	CASSPLYYGYTF	TGTGCCAGCAGTCCCCTCTACTATGGCTACACCTTC
TRBV20-1	NA	once	TRBJ2-5	CSAGTAETQYF	TGCAGTGCCGGGACCGCAGAGACCCAGTACTTC
TRBV12-3/TRBV12-4	NA	few	TRBJ2-7	CASTHEGSPQYF	TGTGCCAGCACCCACGAAGGGAGTCCGCAGTACTTC